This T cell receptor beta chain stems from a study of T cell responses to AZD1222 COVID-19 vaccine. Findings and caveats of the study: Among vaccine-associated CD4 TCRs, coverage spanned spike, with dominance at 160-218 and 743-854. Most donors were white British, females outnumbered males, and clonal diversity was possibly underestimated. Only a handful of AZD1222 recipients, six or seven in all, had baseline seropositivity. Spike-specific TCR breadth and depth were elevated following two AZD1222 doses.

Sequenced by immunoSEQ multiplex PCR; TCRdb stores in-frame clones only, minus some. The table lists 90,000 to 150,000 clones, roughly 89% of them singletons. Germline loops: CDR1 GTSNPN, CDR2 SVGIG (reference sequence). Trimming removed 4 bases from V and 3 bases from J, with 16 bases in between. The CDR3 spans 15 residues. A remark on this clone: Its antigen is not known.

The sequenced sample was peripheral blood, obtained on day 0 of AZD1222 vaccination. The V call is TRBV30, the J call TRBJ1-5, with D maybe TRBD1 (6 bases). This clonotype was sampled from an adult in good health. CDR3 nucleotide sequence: TGTGCCTGGAATTTAGGGGGGGCCTACAATCAGCCCCAGCATTTT. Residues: CAWNLGGAYNQPQHF.